Listed below are T cell receptor beta chains from one sample, sequenced in a study of OX40 agonist ivuxolimab in advanced cancers. Libraries were prepared by immunoSEQ multiplex PCR; TCRdb keeps only in-frame clonotypes and omits some of them. The table has fewer than 85,000 clones, over 80% seen once. The input for sequencing was CD4+ or CD8+ T cells sorted from blood, taken in a trial of the OX40 agonist ivuxolimab. Receptor source: an adult with an advanced solid tumor such as melanoma, head and neck, liver or kidney cancer. Each CDR3 is given with its conserved first and last residue. A D gene is named only where the DNA matches it firmly. Size is omitted from some rows. Given values are once, few, many or a class for expanded clones.

v_gene: TRBV4-1
abundance: -
j_gene: TRBJ1-2
d_gene: -
CDR3aa: CASSQITQGYGYTF
CDR3nt: TGCGCCAGCAGCCAAATTACACAGGGCTATGGCTACACCTTC

v_gene: TRBV11-3
abundance: once
j_gene: TRBJ2-3
d_gene: -
CDR3aa: CASSFLSNADTQYF
CDR3nt: TGTGCCAGCAGCTTCCTTAGTAATGCAGATACGCAGTATTTT

v_gene: TRBV5-6
abundance: -
j_gene: TRBJ1-5
d_gene: -
CDR3aa: CASSFTGVNQPQHF
CDR3nt: TGTGCCAGCAGCTTCACAGGTGTCAATCAGCCCCAGCATTTT

v_gene: TRBV5-1
abundance: -
j_gene: TRBJ2-5
d_gene: -
CDR3aa: CASSFSLQETQYF
CDR3nt: TGCGCCAGCAGCTTTAGCCTCCAAGAGACCCAGTACTTC

v_gene: TRBV2
abundance: -
j_gene: TRBJ1-2
d_gene: -
CDR3aa: CASNEAPAPNYGYTF
CDR3nt: TGTGCCAGCAATGAAGCGCCCGCGCCTAACTATGGCTACACCTTC

v_gene: TRBV5-4
abundance: -
j_gene: TRBJ1-1
d_gene: -
CDR3aa: CASSGRGETEAFF
CDR3nt: TGTGCCAGCAGCGGGAGGGGTGAAACTGAAGCTTTCTTT

v_gene: TRBV15
abundance: -
j_gene: TRBJ2-7
d_gene: TRBD2
CDR3aa: CATSRDLAGISYEQYF
CDR3nt: TGTGCCACCAGCAGAGATTTAGCGGGAATCTCCTACGAGCAGTACTTC

v_gene: TRBV30
abundance: -
j_gene: TRBJ2-7
d_gene: -
CDR3aa: CAWSAPGQHYEQYF
CDR3nt: TGTGCCTGGAGTGCTCCTGGACAGCACTACGAGCAGTACTTC

v_gene: TRBV19
abundance: -
j_gene: TRBJ2-7
d_gene: TRBD2
CDR3aa: CASSQIAGGNYEQYF
CDR3nt: TGTGCCAGTAGTCAGATAGCGGGAGGGAACTACGAGCAGTACTTC

v_gene: TRBV9
abundance: -
j_gene: TRBJ2-6
d_gene: TRBD1
CDR3aa: CASSRTGSGANVLTF
CDR3nt: TGTGCCAGCAGCCGGACAGGGTCTGGGGCCAACGTCCTGACTTTC

v_gene: TRBV6-5
abundance: once
j_gene: TRBJ2-3
d_gene: TRBD2
CDR3aa: CASSYREGQFTQYF
CDR3nt: TGTGCCAGCAGTTACAGGGAGGGTCAATTTACGCAGTATTTT

v_gene: TRBV2
abundance: -
j_gene: TRBJ2-2
d_gene: TRBD2
CDR3aa: CASRPGLAGGPYTGELFF
CDR3nt: TGTGCCAGCAGGCCGGGACTAGCGGGAGGGCCATACACCGGGGAGCTGTTTTTT

v_gene: TRBV29-1
abundance: -
j_gene: TRBJ2-2
d_gene: -
CDR3aa: CSVEDPQGPNTGELFF
CDR3nt: TGCAGCGTTGAGGACCCCCAGGGACCGAACACCGGGGAGCTGTTTTTT

v_gene: TRBV18
abundance: -
j_gene: TRBJ2-1
d_gene: -
CDR3aa: CASSPPVVVSHNEQFF
CDR3nt: TGTGCCAGCTCACCACCGGTTGTAGTATCCCACAATGAGCAGTTCTTC

v_gene: TRBV25-1
abundance: -
j_gene: TRBJ2-5
d_gene: -
CDR3aa: CASTGGPQTGWTQYF
CDR3nt: TGTGCCAGCACGGGGGGACCCCAGACAGGGTGGACCCAGTACTTC

v_gene: TRBV7-9
abundance: -
j_gene: TRBJ2-2
d_gene: -
CDR3aa: CASTILDTGTGELFF
CDR3nt: TGTGCCAGCACAATCCTGGACACAGGCACCGGGGAGCTGTTTTTT

v_gene: TRBV6-5
abundance: -
j_gene: TRBJ2-5
d_gene: -
CDR3aa: CASGRGGETQYF
CDR3nt: TGTGCCAGCGGCCGGGGCGGAGAGACCCAGTACTTC

v_gene: TRBV7-9
abundance: -
j_gene: TRBJ2-1
d_gene: -
CDR3aa: CASSTRTYEQFF
CDR3nt: TGTGCCAGCAGCACCAGGACCTATGAGCAGTTCTTC

v_gene: TRBV19
abundance: -
j_gene: TRBJ2-7
d_gene: TRBD2
CDR3aa: CASRGGSSYEQYF
CDR3nt: TGTGCCAGTAGGGGGGGGAGCTCCTACGAGCAGTACTTC

v_gene: TRBV18
abundance: once
j_gene: TRBJ2-2
d_gene: -
CDR3aa: CASSRVAQNTGELFF
CDR3nt: TGTGCCAGCTCACGGGTGGCCCAGAACACCGGGGAGCTGTTTTTT

v_gene: TRBV28
abundance: once
j_gene: TRBJ2-7
d_gene: TRBD2
CDR3aa: CATAGGERLYEQYF
CDR3nt: TGTGCCACCGCGGGGGGAGAGCGTCTCTACGAGCAGTACTTC

v_gene: TRBV9
abundance: -
j_gene: TRBJ2-2
d_gene: TRBD1
CDR3aa: CASSVGTGGGTGELFF
CDR3nt: TGTGCCAGCAGCGTAGGAACAGGGGGCGGCACCGGGGAGCTGTTTTTT

v_gene: TRBV10-2
abundance: -
j_gene: TRBJ2-2
d_gene: -
CDR3aa: CASSEGWANTGELFF
CDR3nt: TGCGCCAGCAGTGAAGGATGGGCGAACACCGGGGAGCTGTTTTTT

v_gene: TRBV7-9
abundance: -
j_gene: TRBJ1-4
d_gene: TRBD1
CDR3aa: CASSRQGAIEKLFF
CDR3nt: TGTGCCAGCAGCCGACAGGGGGCGATTGAAAAACTGTTTTTT

v_gene: TRBV27
abundance: -
j_gene: TRBJ2-7
d_gene: -
CDR3aa: CASSLVSSYEQYF
CDR3nt: TGTGCCAGCAGTTTGGTTAGCTCCTACGAGCAGTACTTC

v_gene: TRBV25-1
abundance: few
j_gene: TRBJ1-2
d_gene: -
CDR3aa: CASRGLGRGYTF
CDR3nt: TGTGCCAGCAGGGGGTTAGGCCGTGGCTACACCTTC

v_gene: TRBV18
abundance: -
j_gene: TRBJ2-3
d_gene: -
CDR3aa: CASSPLGGITTDTQYF
CDR3nt: TGTGCCAGCTCACCCCTTGGAGGTATTACCACAGATACGCAGTATTTT

v_gene: TRBV11-2
abundance: once
j_gene: TRBJ2-7
d_gene: -
CDR3aa: CASSHTGISYEQYF
CDR3nt: TGTGCCAGCAGCCATACAGGGATCTCCTACGAGCAGTACTTC

v_gene: TRBV12-5
abundance: -
j_gene: TRBJ2-3
d_gene: -
CDR3aa: CASGLLQGTDTQYF
CDR3nt: TGTGCTAGTGGTTTGCTCCAGGGAACAGATACGCAGTATTTT

v_gene: TRBV18
abundance: -
j_gene: TRBJ2-5
d_gene: -
CDR3aa: CASSPPLGKTQYF
CDR3nt: TGTGCCAGCTCACCACCGCTAGGGAAGACCCAGTACTTC

v_gene: TRBV6-1
abundance: once
j_gene: TRBJ1-2
d_gene: -
CDR3aa: CASSGNYGYTF
CDR3nt: TGTGCCAGCAGCGGGAACTATGGCTACACCTTC

v_gene: TRBV19
abundance: few
j_gene: TRBJ1-5
d_gene: -
CDR3aa: CASSPGQRRNQPQHF
CDR3nt: TGTGCCAGTAGTCCAGGACAGAGGCGAAATCAGCCCCAGCATTTT

v_gene: TRBV28
abundance: -
j_gene: TRBJ2-7
d_gene: TRBD2
CDR3aa: CASSRTGRANEQYF
CDR3nt: TGTGCCAGCTCTAGGACCGGGAGGGCCAACGAGCAGTACTTC

v_gene: TRBV7-8
abundance: -
j_gene: TRBJ2-7
d_gene: TRBD1
CDR3aa: CASSLLGQGAVYEQYF
CDR3nt: TGTGCCAGCAGCCTGCTGGGACAGGGGGCGGTATACGAGCAGTACTTC

v_gene: TRBV9
abundance: -
j_gene: TRBJ2-3
d_gene: -
CDR3aa: CASSVGASRTDTQYF
CDR3nt: TGTGCCAGCAGCGTAGGGGCGAGCCGCACAGATACGCAGTATTTT

v_gene: TRBV27
abundance: -
j_gene: TRBJ2-3
d_gene: TRBD2
CDR3aa: CASSSATSGRPLTDTQYF
CDR3nt: TGTGCCAGCAGTTCAGCGACTAGCGGGAGACCTCTCACAGATACGCAGTATTTT

v_gene: TRBV5-1
abundance: -
j_gene: TRBJ1-2
d_gene: -
CDR3aa: CASSLVSDTNYGYTF
CDR3nt: TGCGCCAGCAGCTTGGTAAGCGATACTAACTATGGCTACACCTTC

v_gene: TRBV28
abundance: -
j_gene: TRBJ2-1
d_gene: TRBD2
CDR3aa: CASSRSGSTGNEQFF
CDR3nt: TGTGCCAGCAGTCGTAGCGGGAGTACGGGCAATGAGCAGTTCTTC

v_gene: TRBV7-9
abundance: -
j_gene: TRBJ1-1
d_gene: -
CDR3aa: CASSGGSGIDFF
CDR3nt: TGTGCCAGCAGCGGGGGCAGTGGAATTGATTTCTTT

v_gene: TRBV18
abundance: -
j_gene: TRBJ2-7
d_gene: TRBD1
CDR3aa: CASSQDRGAPYEQYF
CDR3nt: TGTGCCAGCTCACAAGACAGGGGCGCCCCCTACGAGCAGTACTTC

v_gene: TRBV9
abundance: -
j_gene: TRBJ2-1
d_gene: -
CDR3aa: CASSVGGTLNEQFF
CDR3nt: TGTGCCAGCAGCGTAGGAGGGACACTAAATGAGCAGTTCTTC

v_gene: TRBV14
abundance: -
j_gene: TRBJ2-7
d_gene: -
CDR3aa: CASSQVFASVGEQYF
CDR3nt: TGTGCCAGCAGCCAAGTCTTTGCTAGCGTGGGCGAGCAGTACTTC

v_gene: TRBV5-1
abundance: -
j_gene: TRBJ2-7
d_gene: TRBD2
CDR3aa: CASSGVAGVTYEQYF
CDR3nt: TGCGCCAGCAGTGGTGTAGCGGGAGTGACCTACGAGCAGTACTTC